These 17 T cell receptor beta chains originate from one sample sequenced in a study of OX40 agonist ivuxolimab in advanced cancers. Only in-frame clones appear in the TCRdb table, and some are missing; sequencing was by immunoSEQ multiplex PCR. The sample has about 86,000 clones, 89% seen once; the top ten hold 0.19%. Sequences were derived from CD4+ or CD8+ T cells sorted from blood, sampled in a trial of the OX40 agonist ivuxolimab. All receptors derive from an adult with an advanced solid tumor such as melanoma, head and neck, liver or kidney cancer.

The CDR3 here is CASSSQGAWDGYTF. In DNA, the CDR3 is TGTGCCAGCAGTTCCCAGGGGGCCTGGGATGGCTACACCTTC. This chain joins TRBV6-5 and TRBJ1-2; TRBD1 matches 8 bases. The CDR3 is 14 amino acids. The V gene's germline CDR1 is MNHEY and CDR2 SVGAGI. V shed 4 bases and J 6 bases; nucleotides not matched to a gene: 7.

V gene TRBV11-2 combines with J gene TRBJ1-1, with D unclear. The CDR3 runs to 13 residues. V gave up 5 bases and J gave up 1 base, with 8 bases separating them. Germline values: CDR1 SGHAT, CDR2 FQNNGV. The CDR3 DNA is TGTGCCAGCAGCGTGAAGGAGAACACTGAAGCTTTCTTT. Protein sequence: CASSVKENTEAFF.

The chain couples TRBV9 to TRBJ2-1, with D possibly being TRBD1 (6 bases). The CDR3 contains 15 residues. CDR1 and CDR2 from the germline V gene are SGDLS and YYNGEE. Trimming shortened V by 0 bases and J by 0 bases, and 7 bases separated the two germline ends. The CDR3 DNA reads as TGTGCCAGCAGCGTAGAGGGGGACTCCTACAATGAGCAGTTCTTC. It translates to CASSVEGDSYNEQFF.

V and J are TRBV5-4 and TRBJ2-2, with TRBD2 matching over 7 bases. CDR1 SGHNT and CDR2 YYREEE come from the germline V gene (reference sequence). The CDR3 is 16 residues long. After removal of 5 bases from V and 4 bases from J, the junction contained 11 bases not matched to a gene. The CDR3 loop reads CASRGGGLGATGELFF. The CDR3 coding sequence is TGTGCCAGCAGGGGGGGAGGACTAGGGGCCACCGGGGAGCTGTTTTTT.

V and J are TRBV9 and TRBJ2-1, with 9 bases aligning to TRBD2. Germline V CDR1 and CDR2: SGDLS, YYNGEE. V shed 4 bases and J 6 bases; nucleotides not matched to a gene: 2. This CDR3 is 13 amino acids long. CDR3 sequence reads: CASSQGLANEQFF. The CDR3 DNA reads TGTGCCAGCAGCCAGGGACTAGCCAATGAGCAGTTCTTC.

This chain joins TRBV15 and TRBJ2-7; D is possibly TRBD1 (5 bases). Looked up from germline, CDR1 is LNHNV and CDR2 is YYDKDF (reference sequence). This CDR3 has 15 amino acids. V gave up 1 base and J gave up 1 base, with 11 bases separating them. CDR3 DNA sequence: TGTGCCACCAGCAGAGGGGCGGACAAGTCCTACGAGCAGTACGTC. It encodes CATSRGADKSYEQYV.

The CDR3 loop reads CASSGGVGYGYTF. CDR3 sequence (DNA): TGCGCCAGCTCAGGGGGCGTTGGCTATGGCTACACCTTC. The V call is TRBV5-1, the J call TRBJ1-2; 8 positions agree with TRBD1. Per the germline V gene, CDR1 is SGHRS and CDR2 is YFSETQ. CDR3 length: 13 residues. After removal of 7 bases from V and 4 bases from J, the junction contained 6 bases not matched to a gene.

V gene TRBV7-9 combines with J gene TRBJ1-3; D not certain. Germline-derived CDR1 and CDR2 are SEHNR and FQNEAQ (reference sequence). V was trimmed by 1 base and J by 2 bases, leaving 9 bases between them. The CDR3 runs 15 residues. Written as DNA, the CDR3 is TGTGCCAGCAGCTTAGAAGGAGTCGCTGGAAACACCATATATTTT. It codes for CASSLEGVAGNTIYF. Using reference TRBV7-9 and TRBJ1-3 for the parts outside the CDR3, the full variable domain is DTGVSQNPRHKITKRGQNVTFRCDPISEHNRLYWYRQTLGQGPEFLTYFQNEAQLEKSRLLSDRFSAERPKGSFSTLEIQRTEQGDSAMYLCASSLEGVAGNTIYFGEGSWLTVV.

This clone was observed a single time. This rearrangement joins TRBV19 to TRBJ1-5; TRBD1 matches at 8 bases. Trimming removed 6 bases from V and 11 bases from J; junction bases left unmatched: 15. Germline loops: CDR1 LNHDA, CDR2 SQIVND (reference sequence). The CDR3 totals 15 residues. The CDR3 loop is CASSARQGPPRAQHF. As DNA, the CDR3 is TGTGCCAGTAGCGCCCGACAGGGGCCGCCGCGGGCCCAGCATTTT.

The DNA for the CDR3 is TGCGCCAGCAGCTTGGATGGCGACCTCGAGACCCAGTACTTC. Translation gives CASSLDGDLETQYF. This rearrangement joins TRBV5-1 to TRBJ2-5; D call uncertain. Germline V lookup: CDR1 SGHRS, CDR2 YFSETQ. Trimming left V 0 bases short and J 5 bases short, with 11 bases between. The CDR3 consists of 14 residues.

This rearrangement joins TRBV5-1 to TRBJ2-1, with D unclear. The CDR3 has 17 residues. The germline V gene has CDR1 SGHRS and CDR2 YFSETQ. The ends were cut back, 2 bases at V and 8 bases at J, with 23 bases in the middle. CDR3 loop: CASSFFNRQAGFDEQFF. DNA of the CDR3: TGCGCCAGCAGCTTCTTTAATCGGCAGGCTGGCTTCGATGAGCAGTTCTTC.

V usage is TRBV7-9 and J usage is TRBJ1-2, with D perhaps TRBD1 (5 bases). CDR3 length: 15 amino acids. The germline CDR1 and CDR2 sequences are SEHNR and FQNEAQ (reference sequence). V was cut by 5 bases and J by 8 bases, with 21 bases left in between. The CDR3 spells CASSPSVTAPLGYTF. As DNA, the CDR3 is TGTGCCAGCAGCCCGTCGGTGACAGCCCCTTTAGGCTACACCTTC.

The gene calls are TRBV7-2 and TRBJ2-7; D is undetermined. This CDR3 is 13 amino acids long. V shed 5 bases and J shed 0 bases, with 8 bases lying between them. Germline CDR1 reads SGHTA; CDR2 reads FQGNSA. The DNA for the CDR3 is TGTGCCAGCAGCCCCGCCCGCTCCTACGAGCAGTACTTC. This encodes CASSPARSYEQYF.

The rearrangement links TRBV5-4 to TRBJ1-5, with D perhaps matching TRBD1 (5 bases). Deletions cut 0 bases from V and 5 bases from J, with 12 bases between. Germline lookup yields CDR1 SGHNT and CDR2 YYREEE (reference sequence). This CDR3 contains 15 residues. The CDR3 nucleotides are TGTGCCAGCAGCTTGGACGGGGGAGACGATCAGCCCCAGCATTTT. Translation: CASSLDGGDDQPQHF. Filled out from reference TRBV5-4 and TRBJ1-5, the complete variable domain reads ETGVTQSPTHLIKTRGQQVTLRCSSQSGHNTVSWYQQALGQGPQFIFQYYREEENGRGNFPPRFSGLQFPNYSSELNVNALELDDSALYLCASSLDGGDDQPQHFGDGTRLSIL.

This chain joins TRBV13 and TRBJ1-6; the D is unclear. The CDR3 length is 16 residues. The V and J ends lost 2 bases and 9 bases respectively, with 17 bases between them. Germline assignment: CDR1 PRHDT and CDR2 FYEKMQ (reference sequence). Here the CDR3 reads CASSLRVARATSPLHF. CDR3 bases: TGTGCCAGCAGCTTAAGGGTAGCGCGGGCCACTTCACCCCTCCACTTT.

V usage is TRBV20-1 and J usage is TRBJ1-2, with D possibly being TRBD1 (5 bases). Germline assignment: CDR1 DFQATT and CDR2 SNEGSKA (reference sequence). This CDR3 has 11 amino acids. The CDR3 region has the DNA TGCAGCGGGACGGCGGGCCGTGGCTACACCTTC. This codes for CSGTAGRGYTF.

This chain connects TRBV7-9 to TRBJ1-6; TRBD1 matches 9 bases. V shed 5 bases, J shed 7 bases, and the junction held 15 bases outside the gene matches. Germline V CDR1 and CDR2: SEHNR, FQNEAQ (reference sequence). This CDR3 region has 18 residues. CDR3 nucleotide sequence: TGTGCCAGCAGCCGGAGGCTGGACAGGGGATTTAGCAATTCACCCCTCCACTTT. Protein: CASSRRLDRGFSNSPLHF.